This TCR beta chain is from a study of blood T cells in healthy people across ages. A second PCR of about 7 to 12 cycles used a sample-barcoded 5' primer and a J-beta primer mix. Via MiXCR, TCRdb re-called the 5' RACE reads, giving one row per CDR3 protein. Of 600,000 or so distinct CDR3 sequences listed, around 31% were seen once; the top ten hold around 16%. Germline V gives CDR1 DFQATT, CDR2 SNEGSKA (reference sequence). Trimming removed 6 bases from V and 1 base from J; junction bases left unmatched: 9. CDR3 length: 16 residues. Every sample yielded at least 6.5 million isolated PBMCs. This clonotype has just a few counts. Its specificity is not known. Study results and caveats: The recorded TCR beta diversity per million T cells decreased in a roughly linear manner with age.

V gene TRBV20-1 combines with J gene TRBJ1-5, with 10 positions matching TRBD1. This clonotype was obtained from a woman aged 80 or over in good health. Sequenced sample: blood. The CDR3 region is CSAKTGTGVSNQPQHF. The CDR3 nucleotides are TGCAGTGCAAAAACCGGGACAGGGGTCAGCAATCAGCCCCAGCATTTT.